A selection of T cell receptor beta chains follows, all from one sample in a study of Tregs in tolerant kidney transplant recipients. Only in-frame clones appear in the TCRdb table, and some are missing; sequencing was by immunoSEQ multiplex PCR. This sample has 110,000 or so clones, with 85% to 90% found just once. The sequencing used CD4+ T cells from blood, collected before the transplant. These receptors were obtained from a human donor who received a combined kidney and bone marrow transplant. Both conserved end residues are part of each CDR3. D genes are given only for firm matches. Clone size is not always given. Where it is, it says once, few, many or a class for expanded clones.

d_call,clone_size,j_call,v_call,cdr3_nt,cdr3_aa
TRBD2,few,TRBJ2-1,TRBV25-1,TGTGCCAGCAGTGAGACTAGCGGGAGTTACAATGAGCAGTTCTTC,CASSETSGSYNEQFF
.,.,TRBJ2-5,TRBV5-1,TGCGCCAGCAGCTTGGAACCCGGCCAAGAGACCCAGTACTTC,CASSLEPGQETQYF
.,once,TRBJ2-7,TRBV7-6,TGTGCCAGCAGCCCTGGACAGTTTAGCGAGCAGTACTTC,CASSPGQFSEQYF
.,.,TRBJ1-3,TRBV5-1,TGCGCCAGCAGCATCAACGGAGGAACTGGAAACACCATATATTTT,CASSINGGTGNTIYF
.,.,TRBJ2-5,TRBV10-3,TGTGCCATCAGTGAGCCGAGGAGTGAGACCCAGTACTTC,CAISEPRSETQYF
TRBD2,.,TRBJ2-3,TRBV6-1,TGTGCCAGCAGTGTGGGGACTAAACCCCCGGGTACGCAGTATTTT,CASSVGTKPPGTQYF
.,.,TRBJ2-1,TRBV7-2,TGTGCCAGCAGCCCCCGATACAGCGGGCATGAGCAGTTCTTC,CASSPRYSGHEQFF
TRBD1,.,TRBJ2-1,TRBV10-2,TGCGCCAGCAATCCTGAAGGGGGCCCCGTCAATGAGCAGTTCTTC,CASNPEGGPVNEQFF
.,.,TRBJ2-3,TRBV12-5,TGTGCTAGTGGTTTAGGGGTAGATACGCAGTATTTT,CASGLGVDTQYF
.,.,TRBJ2-2,TRBV2,TGTGCCAGCAGTGAGGAAGCCCGAGGCACCGGGGAGCTGTTTTTT,CASSEEARGTGELFF
TRBD2,.,TRBJ2-2,TRBV7-6,TGTGCCAGCAGCTTTAGCGGGGGGGTCGCCGGGGAGCTGTTTTTT,CASSFSGGVAGELFF
TRBD1,.,TRBJ1-2,TRBV7-6,TGTGCCAGCAGTCCGTACCCGGACAGGGTCGATGGCTACACCTTC,CASSPYPDRVDGYTF
.,.,TRBJ2-5,TRBV11-2,TGTGCCAGCAGCTTGTTTCTGGGAGCCCAGTACTTC,CASSLFLGAQYF
.,.,TRBJ2-7,TRBV5-1,TGCGCCAGCAGCTTGGCCGCGGGGACTGGCTCCTACGAGCAGTACTTC,CASSLAAGTGSYEQYF
.,.,TRBJ2-5,TRBV29-1,TGCAGCGTTGTAGAGGGGCCCGTCCGAGAGACCCAGTACTTC,CSVVEGPVRETQYF
TRBD1,.,TRBJ2-7,TRBV14,TGTGCCAGCAGCGGACAGGGCTTCTACGAGCAGTACTTC,CASSGQGFYEQYF
.,.,TRBJ2-1,TRBV27,TGTGCCAGCAGTACCCGACTAGGTAGTGGTGAGCAGTTCTTC,CASSTRLGSGEQFF
.,.,TRBJ1-2,TRBV30,TGTGGCCTGGATAGACACGGAAAAGGCTATGGCTACACCTTC,CGLDRHGKGYGYTF
.,.,TRBJ1-4,TRBV2,TGTGCCAGCTCACAGGAGGGTGAAAAACTGTTTTTT,CASSQEGEKLFF
.,.,TRBJ1-1,TRBV25-1,TGTGCCAGCATCATGAACACTGAAGCTTTCTTT,CASIMNTEAFF
.,.,TRBJ2-7,TRBV27,TGTGCCAGCAGGAGGGAAGGGTTGGGTTACTACGAGCAGTACTTC,CASRREGLGYYEQYF
TRBD2,.,TRBJ2-7,TRBV11-2,TGTGCCAGCAGCCTGACAATAAATCGGGGCGGGGGCTCCTACGAGCAGTACTTC,CASSLTINRGGGSYEQYF
.,.,TRBJ2-4,TRBV5-1,TGCGCCAGCAGCTTGGTATCAGTAGCCAAAAACATTCAGTACTTC,CASSLVSVAKNIQYF
TRBD1,.,TRBJ2-7,TRBV10-3,TGTGCCATCAGTGAGCTCGGGACAGGGGGCTACGAGCAGTACTTC,CAISELGTGGYEQYF
TRBD1,.,TRBJ1-5,TRBV28,TGTGCCAGCAGGGGACAGGGGCTTTCCAATCAGCCCCAGCATTTT,CASRGQGLSNQPQHF
TRBD2,.,TRBJ2-5,TRBV13,TGTGCCAGCAGCCCCTGGGCGGGGGGGAAACAAGAGACCCAGTACTTC,CASSPWAGGKQETQYF
.,.,TRBJ2-3,TRBV6-5,TGTGCCAGCAGTTCCGGGATGGCTGCTACGCAGTATTTT,CASSSGMAATQYF
.,once,TRBJ1-1,TRBV7-6,TGTGCCAGCAGCCCCGGGAGGGGCACTGAAGCTTTCTTT,CASSPGRGTEAFF
.,.,TRBJ2-1,TRBV6-6,TGTGCCAGCAGTTACCTTCAAGGTACAGGTGACAATGAGCAGTTCTTC,CASSYLQGTGDNEQFF
TRBD2,.,TRBJ2-1,TRBV5-6,TGTGCCAGCACCTGGCTAGCGGGGGAGAATTACAATGAGCAGTTCTTC,CASTWLAGENYNEQFF
.,.,TRBJ1-3,TRBV7-8,TGTGCCAGCAGCCAAGCAAGTGTAGGAAACACCATATATTTT,CASSQASVGNTIYF
.,.,TRBJ2-1,TRBV7-9,TGTGCCAGCAGCTCGAGCTGGGGGCAAGATGAGCAGTTCTTC,CASSSSWGQDEQFF
TRBD1,few,TRBJ1-4,TRBV7-9,TGTGCCAGCGGAAGGACAGGGAGGGGATCTAATGAAAAACTGTTTTTT,CASGRTGRGSNEKLFF
TRBD2,.,TRBJ2-3,TRBV7-2,TGTGCCAGCAGCGACCCGGGGGGGCGAGATACGCAGTATTTT,CASSDPGGRDTQYF
TRBD2,few,TRBJ2-3,TRBV4-1,TGCGCCAGCAGCCAGATGGGACTAGCGAGGTCTAGCACAGATACGCAGTATTTT,CASSQMGLARSSTDTQYF
TRBD1,.,TRBJ2-2,TRBV5-3,TGTGCCAGAAGCTCTTACAGGGGGCAAGGTCCCGGGGAGCTGTTTTTT,CARSSYRGQGPGELFF
TRBD2,.,TRBJ2-1,TRBV30,TGTGCCTGGAGTGGAGCTAGCGGGAGTAGCAATGAGCAGTTCTTC,CAWSGASGSSNEQFF
.,.,TRBJ1-2,TRBV21-1,TGTGCCAGCAGGGGGAGGACACTAGCTAACTATGGCTACACCTTC,CASRGRTLANYGYTF
TRBD1,.,TRBJ1-5,TRBV2,TGTGCCAGCAGTTTACAGGGGTTTAGCAATCAGCCCCAGCATTTT,CASSLQGFSNQPQHF
TRBD1,.,TRBJ1-2,TRBV15,TGTGCCACCAGCCCCCGAACCGGGACAGTTTATGGCTACACCTTC,CATSPRTGTVYGYTF
.,.,TRBJ1-1,TRBV10-3,TGTGCCACCGGGGGTATGAACACTGAAGCTTTCTTT,CATGGMNTEAFF
.,.,TRBJ2-7,TRBV18,TGTGCCAGCTCACCATATCCGGGACAAAGCTCCTACGAGCAGTACTTC,CASSPYPGQSSYEQYF
TRBD2,.,TRBJ2-2,TRBV2,TGTGCCAGCCTTACAGGACTAGCGGGGGAATCCACCGGGGAGCTGTTTTTT,CASLTGLAGESTGELFF
.,.,TRBJ2-7,TRBV5-6,TGTGCCAGCAGCTTCGCTGCGGGATCCTACGAGCAGTACTTC,CASSFAAGSYEQYF
.,.,TRBJ2-7,TRBV6-5,.,CASSSSTVSSYEQYF
TRBD1,.,TRBJ1-1,TRBV5-1,TGCGCCAGCAGCCCGGCAGGGACAGGGCACACTGAAGCTTTCTTT,CASSPAGTGHTEAFF
.,.,TRBJ2-7,TRBV4-1,TGCGCCAGCAGCCAAGATAAGTTTGCGGGGTACGAGCAGTACTTC,CASSQDKFAGYEQYF
.,.,TRBJ1-1,TRBV4-1,TGCGCCAGCAGCCAATTGGGGGCTATGGCAGGGCGGAGGAACACTGAAGCTTTCTTT,CASSQLGAMAGRRNTEAFF